A single TCR beta chain is shown here with its context. Antigen: not known. J lost 6 bases, V lost 2 bases, and 6 bases had no gene match. Germline V gene lookup returns CDR1 SQVTM and CDR2 ANQGSEA. The CDR3 spans 14 residues. Primers for the PCR totalled 60 Vbeta and 13 Jbeta. Profiled with immunoSEQ multiplex PCR; TCRdb holds only in-frame clones, not every one. The repertoire holds approximately 200,000 clones, with around 80% as singletons. These data belong to a study of cytomegalovirus exposure and HLA in healthy donors. Study-wide background: Researchers previously reported finding roughly 120 million unique TCR beta sequences from 170 million or so T cells.

Study-wide points: Serostatus for CMV was the only available immune exposure information. In a later analysis, TCR beta V- and J-gene trimming was associated with a missense DCLRE1C variant.

This chain uses TRBV29-1 with TRBJ2-3, with 9 positions matching TRBD2. The clonotype originates from a girl aged 2-10 years in good health and CMV-seronegative. Material: PBMCs. This CDR3 reads CSVETAGGRDTQYF. The CDR3 coding sequence is TGCAGCGTTGAAACGGCGGGGGGGCGGGATACGCAGTATTTT.